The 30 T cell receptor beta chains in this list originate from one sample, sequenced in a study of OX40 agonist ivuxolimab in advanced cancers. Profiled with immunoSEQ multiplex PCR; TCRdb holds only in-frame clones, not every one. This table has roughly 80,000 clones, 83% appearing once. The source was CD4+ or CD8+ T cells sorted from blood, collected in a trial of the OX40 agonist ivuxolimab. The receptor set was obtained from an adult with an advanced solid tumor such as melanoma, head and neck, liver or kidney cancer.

CDR3 protein: CASSFRGGELFF. The CDR3 nucleotides are TGTGCCAGCAGTTTTAGGGGCGGGGAGCTGTTTTTT. The J gene is TRBJ2-2, the V gene TRBV6-5; a weak D match, TRBD1 (5 bases). Trimming cost V 4 bases and J 7 bases, with 7 bases left between them. Germline V gene lookup returns CDR1 MNHEY and CDR2 SVGAGI. The CDR3 runs to 12 residues.

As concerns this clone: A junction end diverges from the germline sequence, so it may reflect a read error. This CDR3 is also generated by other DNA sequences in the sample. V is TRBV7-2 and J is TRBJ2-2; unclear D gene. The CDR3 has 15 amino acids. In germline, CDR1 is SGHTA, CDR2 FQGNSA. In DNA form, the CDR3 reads TGCGCCAGCAGCTACCGGTGGGGGAACACCGGGGAGCTGTTTTTT. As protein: CASSYRWGNTGELFF.

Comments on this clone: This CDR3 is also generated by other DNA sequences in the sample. CDR3 in DNA: TGTGCCAGCAGCCTCCGGGACAGGGATGGCTACACCTTC. Protein: CASSLRDRDGYTF. V usage is TRBV7-2 and J usage is TRBJ1-2; 9 bases are shared with TRBD1. Germline lookup yields CDR1 SGHTA and CDR2 FQGNSA. V lost 5 bases, J lost 6 bases, and 4 bases stayed unmatched. This CDR3 has 13 residues.

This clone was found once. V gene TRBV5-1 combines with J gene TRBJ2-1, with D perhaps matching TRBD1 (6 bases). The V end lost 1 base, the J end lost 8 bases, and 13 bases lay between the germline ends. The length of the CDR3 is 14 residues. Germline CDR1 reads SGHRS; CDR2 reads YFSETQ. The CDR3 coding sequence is TGCGCCAGCAGCTTGAGTCAGGGGAACCATGAGCAGTTCTTC. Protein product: CASSLSQGNHEQFF.

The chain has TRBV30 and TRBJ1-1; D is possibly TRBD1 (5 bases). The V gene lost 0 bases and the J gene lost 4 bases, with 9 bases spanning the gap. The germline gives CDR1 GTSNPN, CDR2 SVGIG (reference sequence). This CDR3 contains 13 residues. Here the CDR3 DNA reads TGTGCCTGGAGTGTAGGGGAGGGCACTGAAGCTTTCTTT. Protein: CAWSVGEGTEAFF.

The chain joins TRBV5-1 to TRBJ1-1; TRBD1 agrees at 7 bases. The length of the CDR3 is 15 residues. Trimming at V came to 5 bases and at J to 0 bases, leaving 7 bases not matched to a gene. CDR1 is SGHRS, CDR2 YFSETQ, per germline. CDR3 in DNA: TGCGCCAGCAGACCCGTACAGGGGCTGAACACTGAAGCTTTCTTT. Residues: CASRPVQGLNTEAFF.

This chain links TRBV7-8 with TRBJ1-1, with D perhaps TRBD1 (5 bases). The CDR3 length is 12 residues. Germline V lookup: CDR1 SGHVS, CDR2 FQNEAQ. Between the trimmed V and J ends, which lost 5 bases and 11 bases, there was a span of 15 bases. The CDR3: CASSTTGRGAFF. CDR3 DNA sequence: TGTGCCAGCAGCACCACGGGGCGGGGGGCTTTCTTT.

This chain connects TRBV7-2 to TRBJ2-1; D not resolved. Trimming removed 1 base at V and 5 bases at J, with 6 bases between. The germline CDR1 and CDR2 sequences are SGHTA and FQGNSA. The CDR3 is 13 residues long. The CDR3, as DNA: TGTGCCAGCAGCTTAGGGCGGAACAATGAGCAGTTCTTC. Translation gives CASSLGRNNEQFF. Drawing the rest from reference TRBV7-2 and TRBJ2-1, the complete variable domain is GAGVSQSPSNKVTEKGKDVELRCDPISGHTALYWYRQSLGQGLEFLIYFQGNSAPDKSGLPSDRFSAERTGGSVSTLTIQRTQQEDSAVYLCASSLGRNNEQFFGPGTRLTVL.

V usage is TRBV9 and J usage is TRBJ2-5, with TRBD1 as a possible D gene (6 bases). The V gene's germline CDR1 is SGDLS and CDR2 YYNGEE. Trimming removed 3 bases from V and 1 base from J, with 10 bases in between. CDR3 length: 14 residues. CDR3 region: CASSGPGAQETQYF. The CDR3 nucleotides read TGTGCCAGCAGCGGACCAGGGGCCCAAGAGACCCAGTACTTC.

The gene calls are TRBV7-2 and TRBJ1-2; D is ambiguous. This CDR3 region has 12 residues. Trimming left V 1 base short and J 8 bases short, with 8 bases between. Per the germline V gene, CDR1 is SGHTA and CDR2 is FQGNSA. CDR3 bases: TGTGCCAGCAGCTTAGAAGGGTACGGCTACACCTTC. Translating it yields CASSLEGYGYTF.

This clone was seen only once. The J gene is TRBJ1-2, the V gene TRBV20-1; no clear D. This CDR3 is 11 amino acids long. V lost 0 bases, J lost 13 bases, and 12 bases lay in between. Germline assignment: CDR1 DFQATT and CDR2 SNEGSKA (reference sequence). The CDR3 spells CSARDTGLSTF. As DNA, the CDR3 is TGCAGTGCTAGAGATACGGGTTTGAGCACCTTC.

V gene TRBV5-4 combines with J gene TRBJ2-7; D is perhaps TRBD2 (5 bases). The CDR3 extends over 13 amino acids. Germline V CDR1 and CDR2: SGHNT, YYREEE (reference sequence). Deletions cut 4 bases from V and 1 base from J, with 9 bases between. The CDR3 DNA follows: TGTGCCAGCAGCCGGAGCGGTTCCTACGAGCAGTACTTC. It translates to CASSRSGSYEQYF. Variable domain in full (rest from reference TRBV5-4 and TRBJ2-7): ETGVTQSPTHLIKTRGQQVTLRCSSQSGHNTVSWYQQALGQGPQFIFQYYREEENGRGNFPPRFSGLQFPNYSSELNVNALELDDSALYLCASSRSGSYEQYFGPGTRLTVT.

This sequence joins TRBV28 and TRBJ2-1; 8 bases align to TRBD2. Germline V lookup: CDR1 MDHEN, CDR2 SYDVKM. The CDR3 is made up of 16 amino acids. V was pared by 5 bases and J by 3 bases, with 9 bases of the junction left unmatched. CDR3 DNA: TGTGCCAGCAGTGCCGCCAGCGGGGGACTCTACAATGAGCAGTTCTTC. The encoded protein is CASSAASGGLYNEQFF.

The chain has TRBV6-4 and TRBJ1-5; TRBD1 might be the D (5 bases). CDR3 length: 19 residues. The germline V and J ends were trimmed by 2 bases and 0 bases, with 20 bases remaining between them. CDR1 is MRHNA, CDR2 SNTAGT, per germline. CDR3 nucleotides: TGTGCCAGCAGTGACCTCAGGGAGGGTAGGGAATATAGCAATCAGCCCCAGCATTTT. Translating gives CASSDLREGREYSNQPQHF.

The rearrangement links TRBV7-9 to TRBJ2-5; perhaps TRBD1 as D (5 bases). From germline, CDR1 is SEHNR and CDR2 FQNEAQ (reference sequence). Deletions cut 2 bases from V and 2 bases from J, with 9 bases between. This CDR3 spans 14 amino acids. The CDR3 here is CASSLQGRQETQYF. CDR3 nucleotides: TGTGCCAGCAGCTTACAGGGTAGGCAAGAGACCCAGTACTTC.

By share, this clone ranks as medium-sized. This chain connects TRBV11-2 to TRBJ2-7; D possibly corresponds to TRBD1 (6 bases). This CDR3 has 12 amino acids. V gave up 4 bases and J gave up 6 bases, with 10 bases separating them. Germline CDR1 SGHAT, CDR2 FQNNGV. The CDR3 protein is CASSSNRAEQYF. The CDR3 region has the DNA TGTGCCAGCAGCTCCAACAGGGCCGAGCAGTACTTC.

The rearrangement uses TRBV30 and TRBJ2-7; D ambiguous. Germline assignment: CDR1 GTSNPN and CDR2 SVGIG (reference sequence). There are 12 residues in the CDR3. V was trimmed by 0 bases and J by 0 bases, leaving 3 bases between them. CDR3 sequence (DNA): TGTGCCTGGAGTGTATCCTCCTACGAGCAGTACTTC. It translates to CAWSVSSYEQYF.

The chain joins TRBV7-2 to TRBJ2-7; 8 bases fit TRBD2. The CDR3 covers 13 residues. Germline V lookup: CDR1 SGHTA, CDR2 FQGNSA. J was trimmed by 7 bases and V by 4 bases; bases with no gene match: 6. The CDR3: CASSSAGAGEQYF. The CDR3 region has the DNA TGTGCCAGCAGCTCAGCGGGAGCGGGGGAGCAGTACTTC.

The CDR3 DNA is TGTGCCACCAACAGCCGGGACAAGGGAACCTACGAGCAGTACTTC. Translation: CATNSRDKGTYEQYF. This chain connects TRBV19 to TRBJ2-7, with D possibly TRBD1 on 6 matching bases. This CDR3 contains 15 residues. Germline CDR1 and CDR2: LNHDA and SQIVND (reference sequence). V was pared by 10 bases and J by 2 bases, with 21 bases between.

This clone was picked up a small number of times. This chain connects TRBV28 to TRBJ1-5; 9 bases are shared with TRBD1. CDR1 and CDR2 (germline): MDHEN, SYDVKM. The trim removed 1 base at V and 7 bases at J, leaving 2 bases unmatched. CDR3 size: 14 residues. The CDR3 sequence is CASSLSTGGQPQHF. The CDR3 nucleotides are TGTGCCAGCAGTTTATCGACAGGGGGACAGCCCCAGCATTTT.

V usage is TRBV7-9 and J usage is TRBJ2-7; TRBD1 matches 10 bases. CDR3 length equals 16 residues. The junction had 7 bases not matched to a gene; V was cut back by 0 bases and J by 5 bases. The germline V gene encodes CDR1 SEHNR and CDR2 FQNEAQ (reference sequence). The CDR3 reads CASSLAVGQGSHEQYF. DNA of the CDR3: TGTGCCAGCAGCTTAGCCGTGGGACAGGGGTCCCACGAGCAGTACTTC.

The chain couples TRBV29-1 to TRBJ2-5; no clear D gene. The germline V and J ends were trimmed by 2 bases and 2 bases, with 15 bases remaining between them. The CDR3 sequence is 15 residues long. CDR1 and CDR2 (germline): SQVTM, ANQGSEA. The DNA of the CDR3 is TGCAGCGTTGAACCTATCGGGCTGAATCAAGAGACCCAGTACTTC. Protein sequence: CSVEPIGLNQETQYF.

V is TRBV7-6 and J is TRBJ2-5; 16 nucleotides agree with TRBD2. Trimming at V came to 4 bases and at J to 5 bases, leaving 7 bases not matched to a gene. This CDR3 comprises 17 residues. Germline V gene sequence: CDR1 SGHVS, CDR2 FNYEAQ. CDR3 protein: CASSYGTSGRARETQYF. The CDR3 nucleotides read TGTGCCAGCAGCTACGGGACTAGCGGGAGGGCAAGGGAGACCCAGTACTTC. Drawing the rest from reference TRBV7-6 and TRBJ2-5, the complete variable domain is GAGVSQSPRYKVTKRGQDVALRCDPISGHVSLYWYRQALGQGPEFLTYFNYEAQQDKSGLPNDRFSAERPEGSISTLTIQRTEQRDSAMYRCASSYGTSGRARETQYFGPGTRLLVL.

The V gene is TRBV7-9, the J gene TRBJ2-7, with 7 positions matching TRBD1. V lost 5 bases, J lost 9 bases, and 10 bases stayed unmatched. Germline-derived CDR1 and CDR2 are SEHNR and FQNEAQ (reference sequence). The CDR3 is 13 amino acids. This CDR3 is CASSPGQWGWQYF. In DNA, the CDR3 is TGTGCCAGCAGCCCGGGACAGTGGGGTTGGCAGTACTTC.

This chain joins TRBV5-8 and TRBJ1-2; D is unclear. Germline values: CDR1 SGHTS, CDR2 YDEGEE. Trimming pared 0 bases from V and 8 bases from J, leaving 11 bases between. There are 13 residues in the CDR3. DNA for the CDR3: TGTGCCAGCAGCTTGGTTGTGGGCGCGGGCTACACCTTC. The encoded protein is CASSLVVGAGYTF.

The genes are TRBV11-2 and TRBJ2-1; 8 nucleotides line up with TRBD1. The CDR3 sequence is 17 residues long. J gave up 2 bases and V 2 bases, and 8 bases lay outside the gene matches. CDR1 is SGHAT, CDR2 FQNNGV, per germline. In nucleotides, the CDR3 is TGTGCCAGCAGCTTAAGGACAGGGTGGGAACCCTACAATGAGCAGTTCTTC. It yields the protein CASSLRTGWEPYNEQFF.

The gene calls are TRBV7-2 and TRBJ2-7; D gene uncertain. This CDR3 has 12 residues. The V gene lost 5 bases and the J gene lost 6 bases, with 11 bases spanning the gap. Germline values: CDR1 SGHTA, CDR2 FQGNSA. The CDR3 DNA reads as TGTGCCAGCAGCCCGCATCAAGGCGAGCAGTACTTC. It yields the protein CASSPHQGEQYF. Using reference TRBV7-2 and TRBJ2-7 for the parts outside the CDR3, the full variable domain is GAGVSQSPSNKVTEKGKDVELRCDPISGHTALYWYRQSLGQGLEFLIYFQGNSAPDKSGLPSDRFSAERTGGSVSTLTIQRTQQEDSAVYLCASSPHQGEQYFGPGTRLTVT.

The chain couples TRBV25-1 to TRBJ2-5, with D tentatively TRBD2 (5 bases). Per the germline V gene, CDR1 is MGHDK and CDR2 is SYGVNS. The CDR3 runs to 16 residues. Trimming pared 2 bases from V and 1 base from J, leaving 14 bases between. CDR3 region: CASSEGVGRVQETQYF. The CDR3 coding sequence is TGTGCCAGCAGTGAAGGAGTGGGGAGAGTCCAAGAGACCCAGTACTTC.

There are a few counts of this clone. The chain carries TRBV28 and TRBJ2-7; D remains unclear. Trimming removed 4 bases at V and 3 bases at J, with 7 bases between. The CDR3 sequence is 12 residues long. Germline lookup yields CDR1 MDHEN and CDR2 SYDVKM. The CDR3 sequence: CASSSSNYEQYF. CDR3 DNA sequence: TGTGCCAGCAGTTCTTCAAACTACGAGCAGTACTTC.

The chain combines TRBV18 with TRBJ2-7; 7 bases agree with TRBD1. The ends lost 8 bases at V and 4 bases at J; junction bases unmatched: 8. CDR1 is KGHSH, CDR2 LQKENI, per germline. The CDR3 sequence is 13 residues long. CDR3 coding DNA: TGTGCCAGCGCGGACAGGATGGCTTACGAGCAGTACTTC. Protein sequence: CASADRMAYEQYF. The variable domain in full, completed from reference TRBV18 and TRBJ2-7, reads NAGVMQNPRHLVRRRGQEARLRCSPMKGHSHVYWYRQLPEEGLKFMVYLQKENIIDESGMPKERFSAEFPKEGPSILRIQQVVRGDSAAYFCASADRMAYEQYFGPGTRLTVT.